The 8 T cell receptor beta chains below all came from one sample that was sequenced in a study of blood T cell repertoires in COVID-19. Profiled with immunoSEQ multiplex PCR; TCRdb holds only in-frame clones, not every one. Of about 320,000 clones detected, 65% to 90% appear once; the ten largest clones hold more than 6%. The sequenced material came from peripheral blood. The origin of the receptors is a human donor in a cohort sampled during active COVID-19.

V usage is TRBV5-6 and J usage is TRBJ1-5; 9 bases are shared with TRBD1. With V trimmed by 4 bases and J by 1 base, 9 bases remained unmatched. There are 17 residues in the CDR3. Germline CDR1 is SGHDT and CDR2 is YYEEEE. In DNA form, the CDR3 reads TGTGCCAGCAGCACGGGACAGGGTAAGAGGAGCAATCAGCCCCAGCATTTT. This codes for CASSTGQGKRSNQPQHF.

V gene TRBV19 combines with J gene TRBJ2-6, with TRBD1 identical over 10 bases. CDR1 LNHDA and CDR2 SQIVND come from the germline V gene (reference sequence). V trimming: 4 bases; J trimming: 4 bases; junction bases outside the gene matches: 13. The CDR3 consists of 19 residues. The CDR3 nucleotides are TGTGCCAGTAGTACCTACGCACCCGACAGGGGGCTGGGGGCCAACGTCCTGACTTTC. Protein product: CASSTYAPDRGLGANVLTF.

The chain joins TRBV24-1 to TRBJ2-5; TRBD1 agrees at 7 bases. The V gene's germline CDR1 is KGHDR and CDR2 SFDVKD. This CDR3 spans 13 amino acids. V gave up 9 bases and J gave up 5 bases; unmatched junction bases: 8. Here the CDR3 reads CATGTEGMETQYF. CDR3 in DNA: TGTGCCACCGGGACAGAGGGTATGGAGACCCAGTACTTC.

V and J are TRBV24-1 and TRBJ1-5; the D is unclear. This CDR3 region has 14 residues. Per germline, CDR1 KGHDR and CDR2 SFDVKD. V was clipped by 5 bases and J by 0 bases, with 7 bases between them. For the CDR3, the DNA is TGTGCCACCAGTGCGGGGTATAGCAATCAGCCCCAGCATTTT. It encodes CATSAGYSNQPQHF.

The rearrangement uses TRBV19 and TRBJ2-4; D possibly corresponds to TRBD1 (5 bases). This CDR3 is 14 amino acids long. CDR1 and CDR2 (germline): LNHDA, SQIVND (reference sequence). V was trimmed by 8 bases and J by 1 base, leaving 12 bases between them. The CDR3 nucleotides are TGTGCCAGTTCAGGGTATTTGGCCAAAAACATTCAGTACTTC. Protein sequence: CASSGYLAKNIQYF.

The CDR3 nucleotides are TGTGCCAGCAGCCAATATCAGGAAGTGAACACTGAAGCTTTCTTT. This sequence encodes CASSQYQEVNTEAFF. This rearrangement joins TRBV3-1 (or the pseudogene TRBV3-2) to TRBJ1-1; D remains unclear. V was trimmed by 2 bases and J by 0 bases, leaving 10 bases between them. Germline CDR1 LGHDT, CDR2 YNNKEL (reference sequence). The CDR3 contains 15 residues.

The chain joins TRBV24-1 to TRBJ1-3; D is undetermined. The CDR3 runs 15 residues. Trimming took 4 bases from V and 0 from J, leaving 9 bases between them. In germline, CDR1 is KGHDR, CDR2 SFDVKD. CDR3 in DNA: TGTGCCACCAGTGACCCAGGTACCTCTGGAAACACCATATATTTT. Its translation: CATSDPGTSGNTIYF.

The genes are TRBV29-1 and TRBJ2-2, with 8 bases identical to TRBD1. The ends lost 6 bases at V and 3 bases at J; junction bases unmatched: 6. The CDR3 has 14 residues. The germline V gene encodes CDR1 SQVTM and CDR2 ANQGSEA. This chain's CDR3 is CSVRDRTYTGELFF. The CDR3 nucleotides read TGCAGCGTCCGGGACAGGACCTACACCGGGGAGCTGTTTTTT.